This T cell receptor (beta chain) was identified in a study of regulatory T cells in long-lasting Graves disease. Study-wide results and limits: TCR diversity in persistent Graves' patients was below that of newly diagnosed ones. Persistent patients shared more public clonotypes (fewer than 3,000) than newly diagnosed patients (around 910).

The V and J ends lost 4 bases and 7 bases respectively, with 10 bases between them. The CDR3 has 12 residues. Germline values: CDR1 SNHLY, CDR2 FYNNEI. This clonotype showed up many times. No antigen is known for it. The authors built TCR beta libraries using iRepertoire HTBI primers and Arm-PCR of CDR3 regions. One entry per CDR3 protein, called by TCRdb with MiXCR from the multiplex PCR reads. The table has about 470,000 distinct CDR3 sequences, about 20% seen once; the top ten hold 6.5% to 8%. Sample time point: persistent/refractory GD, antithyroid drugs over 5 years with positive TRAb. PBMC RNA served as the TCR library source.

This TCR derives from a female donor with Graves disease. The sample in question was peripheral blood mononuclear cells (PBMCs), obtained when the disease was refractory, from a patient treated with antithyroid drugs. The V and J genes are TRBV2 and TRBJ1-1; D is unclear. The CDR3 nucleotides read TGTGCCAGCAGTGGAATTTCGGGTGAAGCTTTCTTT. This translates into CASSGISGEAFF.